This T cell receptor beta chain originates from a study of T cell responses to AZD1222 COVID-19 vaccine. On the study more broadly: The study pooled second doses at about 4 or about 12 weeks.

The repertoire was sequenced with immunoSEQ multiplex PCR; TCRdb's copy has only in-frame clones and lacks some. The sample holds about 120,000 clones, around 81% seen once. This clone was detected a few times. The antigen is not known. Per the germline V gene, CDR1 is SGHTA and CDR2 is FQGNSA. V gave up 5 bases and J gave up 5 bases, with 13 bases separating them. CDR3 size: 14 residues. Broader study findings: Regions 160-218 and 743-854 dominated among vaccine-associated CD4 TCRs spanning spike. The repertoires were collected only after the peak T cell response. AZD1222 recipients seropositive at baseline numbered only six.

The chain joins TRBV7-2 to TRBJ1-5; the D is unclear. Material: peripheral blood, obtained on day 0 of AZD1222 vaccination. This receptor was taken from an adult in good health. The CDR3 loop is CASSQGTGYQPQHF. The CDR3, as DNA: TGTGCCAGCAGCCAAGGTACGGGTTATCAGCCCCAGCATTTT.